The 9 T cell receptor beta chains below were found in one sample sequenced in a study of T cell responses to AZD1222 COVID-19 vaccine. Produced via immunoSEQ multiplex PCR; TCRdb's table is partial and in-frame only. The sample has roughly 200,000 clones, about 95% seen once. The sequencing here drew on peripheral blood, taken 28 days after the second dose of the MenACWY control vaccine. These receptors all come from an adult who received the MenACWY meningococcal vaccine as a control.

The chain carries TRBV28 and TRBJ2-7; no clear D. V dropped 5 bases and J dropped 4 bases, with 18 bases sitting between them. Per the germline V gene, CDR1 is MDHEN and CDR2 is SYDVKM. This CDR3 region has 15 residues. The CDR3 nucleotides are TGTGCCAGCAGTAAAGACGGCTCCTCCTTGTACGAGCAGTACTTC. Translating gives CASSKDGSSLYEQYF.

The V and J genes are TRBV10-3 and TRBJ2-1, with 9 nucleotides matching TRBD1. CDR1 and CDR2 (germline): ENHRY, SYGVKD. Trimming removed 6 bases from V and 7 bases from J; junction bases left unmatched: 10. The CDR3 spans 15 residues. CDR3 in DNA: TGTGCCATCAGGACGGACAGGGGAGAACAGAATGAGCAGTTCTTC. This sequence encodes CAIRTDRGEQNEQFF.

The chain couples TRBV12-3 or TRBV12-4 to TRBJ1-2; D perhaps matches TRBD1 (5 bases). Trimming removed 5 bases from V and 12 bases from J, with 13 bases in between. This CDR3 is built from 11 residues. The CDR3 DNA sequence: TGTGCCAGCAGTGCCGGGGGGGACCACACCTTC. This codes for CASSAGGDHTF.

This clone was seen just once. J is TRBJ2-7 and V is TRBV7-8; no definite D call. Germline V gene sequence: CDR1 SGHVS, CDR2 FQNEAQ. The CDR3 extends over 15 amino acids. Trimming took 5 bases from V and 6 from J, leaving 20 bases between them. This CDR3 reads CASSPRRVRLGEQYF. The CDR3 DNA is TGTGCCAGCAGCCCCCGACGGGTACGGTTGGGCGAGCAGTACTTC.

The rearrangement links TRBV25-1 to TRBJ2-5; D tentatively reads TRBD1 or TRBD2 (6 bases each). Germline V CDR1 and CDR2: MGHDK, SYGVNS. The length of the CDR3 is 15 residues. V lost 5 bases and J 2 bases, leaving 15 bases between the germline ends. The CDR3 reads CASSPELGGQETQYF. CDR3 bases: TGTGCCAGCAGTCCCGAACTAGGGGGGCAAGAGACCCAGTACTTC.

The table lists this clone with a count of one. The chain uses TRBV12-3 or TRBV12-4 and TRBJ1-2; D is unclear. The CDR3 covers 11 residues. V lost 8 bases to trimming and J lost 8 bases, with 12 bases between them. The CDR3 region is CASGSPLGYTF. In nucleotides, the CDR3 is TGTGCCAGCGGATCCCCTCTAGGCTACACCTTC.

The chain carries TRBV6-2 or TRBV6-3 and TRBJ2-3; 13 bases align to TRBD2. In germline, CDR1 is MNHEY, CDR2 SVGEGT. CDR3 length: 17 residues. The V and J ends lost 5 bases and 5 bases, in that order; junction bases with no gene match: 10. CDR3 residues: CASSTPRRLAGGDTQYF. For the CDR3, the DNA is TGTGCCAGCAGTACCCCTCGGCGACTAGCGGGGGGAGATACGCAGTATTTT.

The CDR3 loop reads CASRTRTARENEKLFF. CDR3 in DNA: TGTGCCAGCAGAACCCGAACCGCTAGGGAGAATGAAAAACTGTTTTTT. This chain connects TRBV13 to TRBJ1-4, with D uncertain. The CDR3 consists of 16 residues. From germline, CDR1 is PRHDT and CDR2 FYEKMQ (reference sequence). Trimming took 6 bases from V and 5 from J, leaving 19 bases between them.

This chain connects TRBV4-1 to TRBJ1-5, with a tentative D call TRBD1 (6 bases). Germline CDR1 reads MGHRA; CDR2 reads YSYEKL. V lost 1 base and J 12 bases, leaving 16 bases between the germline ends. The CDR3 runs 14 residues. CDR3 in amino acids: CASSQVPGGLVQHF. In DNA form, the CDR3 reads TGCGCCAGCAGCCAAGTCCCGGGGGGCCTCGTCCAGCATTTT.